This T cell receptor (beta chain) was documented in a study of CD8 T cells in Susac syndrome. Control patients had untreated stable or active relapsing-remitting multiple sclerosis by revised McDonald criteria. Regarding the study as a whole: The study's TCR sequencing and HLA analysis drew on a certain number of individuals. That number was acknowledged as relatively small.

CDR1 MGHRA and CDR2 YSYEKL come from the germline V gene. V shed 2 bases and J shed 6 bases, with 16 bases lying between them. The CDR3 has 15 residues. Reverse transcription of roughly 0.5 to 1 ug RNA was performed with random hexamers. The immunoSEQ assay covered 54 Vbeta and 13 Jbeta segments for CDR3. Using its own MiXCR run on the immunoSEQ multiplex PCR reads, TCRdb lists one record per CDR3 protein. Here the sample spans 400,000 or so distinct CDR3 sequences, more than 70% being singletons. Notes on this clonotype: Antigen: not known.

This clonotype was obtained from a human donor with multiple sclerosis. The sample comprised CD8+ T cells from PBMCs. The chain recombines TRBV4-1 with TRBJ1-2; a possible D gene is TRBD1 (5 bases). The CDR3: CASSQTGTQLDGYTF. In DNA form, the CDR3 reads TGCGCCAGCAGCCAAACCGGGACGCAGCTCGATGGCTACACCTTC.